This T cell receptor (beta chain) was identified during a study of T cells in Graves' hyperthyroidism and ophthalmopathy. The authors obtained PBMCs from over 8 ml of fresh peripheral blood. Germline-derived CDR1 and CDR2 are MNHNS and SASEGT. The CDR3 is made up of 15 amino acids. Trimming removed 8 bases at V and 5 bases at J, with 16 bases between. There were TCR beta CDR3 regions amplified from RNA transcripts. TCR CDR3 regions were first amplified by RT-PCR with HTBI primers. TCRdb fed the multiplex PCR reads into MiXCR, producing one record per CDR3 protein. Altogether 500,000 to 650,000 distinct CDR3 sequences are present, about a sixth being singletons, with the ten largest covering approximately 15%.

The source of this sequence is a woman younger than 35 with Graves' ophthalmopathy. The specimen was blood. This sequence joins TRBV6-1 and TRBJ1-6; the D gene is possibly TRBD1 (5 bases). The CDR3 region has the DNA TGTGCCAGCGCCCACGGTCGGACACATAATTCACCCCTCCACTTT. It specifies CASAHGRTHNSPLHF.